The 16 T cell receptor beta chains below all came from one sample that was sequenced in a study of blood T cell repertoires in COVID-19. Sequencing was performed with immunoSEQ multiplex PCR; in TCRdb, only in-frame clones are kept and a portion is missing. The sample holds around 250,000 clones, roughly nine tenths seen once. Sequenced sample: PBMCs or T cells enriched from blood (not recorded which). Receptors originate from a human donor in a cohort exposed to, infected with or recovered from COVID-19 (not recorded which). The donor label of this sample is uncertain.

The V and J genes are TRBV6-5 and TRBJ1-1; 7 bases agree with TRBD1. Germline assignment: CDR1 MNHEY and CDR2 SVGAGI. V lost 7 bases to trimming and J lost 6 bases; unmatched junction nucleotides: 2. The CDR3 is made up of 11 amino acids. The DNA for the CDR3 is TGTGCCAGCAATACAGGGGCTGAAGCTTTCTTT. This gives the protein CASNTGAEAFF.

This chain uses TRBV24-1 with TRBJ2-4; a weak D match, TRBD1 (5 bases). The germline CDR1 and CDR2 sequences are KGHDR and SFDVKD. The V and J ends lost 4 bases and 0 bases respectively, with 9 bases between them. CDR3 length equals 15 residues. CDR3 in amino acids: CATSESGLAKNIQYF. Written as DNA, the CDR3 is TGTGCCACCAGTGAGTCAGGGTTAGCCAAAAACATTCAGTACTTC.

The chain joins TRBV6-2 or TRBV6-3 to TRBJ2-5; possible D gene TRBD1, 5 bases. The length of the CDR3 is 14 residues. Trimming left V 5 bases short and J 1 base short, with 11 bases between. CDR1 and CDR2 from the germline V gene are MNHEY and SVGEGT. CDR3 in DNA: TGTGCCAGCAGTCCACTCAGGGCCCAAGAGACCCAGTACTTC. This encodes CASSPLRAQETQYF.

In this sample, this clone turned up once. V and J are TRBV12-3 or TRBV12-4 and TRBJ2-3; the D is unclear. V lost 4 bases and J lost 2, with 7 bases in between. The CDR3 length is 13 residues. CDR3 sequence: CASSSQNTDTQYF. The CDR3 DNA reads TGTGCCAGCAGTTCCCAGAACACAGATACGCAGTATTTT.

DNA for the CDR3: TGTGCCAGCAGTGCAACGCGAATATGGGCAGGGCGGTATCAGCCCCAGCATTTT. It is translated as CASSATRIWAGRYQPQHF. The rearrangement uses TRBV2 and TRBJ1-5; possibly TRBD1 for D (5 bases). The germline V and J ends were trimmed by 4 bases and 5 bases, with 24 bases remaining between them. Germline CDR1 is SNHLY and CDR2 is FYNNEI. CDR3 length: 18 amino acids.

A single count supports this clone. This chain links TRBV19 with TRBJ1-2; no reliable D call. Germline assignment: CDR1 LNHDA and CDR2 SQIVND (reference sequence). V dropped 5 bases and J dropped 0 bases, with 10 bases sitting between them. The CDR3 extends over 14 amino acids. In DNA, the CDR3 is TGTGCCAGTAGTTCAGGTCCCCCTAACTATGGCTACACCTTC. Protein sequence: CASSSGPPNYGYTF. The entire variable domain, with the rest obtained from reference TRBV19 and TRBJ1-2, is as follows: DGGITQSPKYLFRKEGQNVTLSCEQNLNHDAMYWYRQDPGQGLRLIYYSQIVNDFQKGDIAEGYSVSREKKESFPLTVTSAQKNPTAFYLCASSSGPPNYGYTFGSGTRLTVV.

The chain links TRBV7-2 to TRBJ1-1; 7 bases match TRBD1. The V gene end was trimmed by 5 bases and the J gene end by 3 bases; junction bases not matched to a gene: 9. The CDR3 is 15 amino acids. Per germline, CDR1 SGHTA and CDR2 FQGNSA. In DNA form, the CDR3 reads TGTGCCAGCAGCCCCCATGTGGGACAGTACACTGAAGCTTTCTTT. Amino acids: CASSPHVGQYTEAFF.

This rearrangement joins TRBV9 to TRBJ1-3; D possibly corresponds to TRBD1 (5 bases). CDR1 is SGDLS, CDR2 YYNGEE, per germline. The CDR3 has 14 residues. V lost 4 bases, J lost 1 base, and 9 bases lay in between. CDR3 region: CASSTRGSGNTIYF. The DNA of the CDR3 is TGTGCCAGCAGCACCCGGGGGTCTGGAAACACCATATATTTT. The full variable domain, rest sourced from reference TRBV9 and TRBJ1-3, is DSGVTQTPKHLITATGQRVTLRCSPRSGDLSVYWYQQSLDQGLQFLIQYYNGEERAKGNILERFSAQQFPDLHSELNLSSLELGDSALYFCASSTRGSGNTIYFGEGSWLTVV.

This clone was detected once. This rearrangement joins TRBV5-1 to TRBJ1-2, with 10 bases matching TRBD1. V was pared by 3 bases and J by 2 bases, with 1 base of the junction left unmatched. Per the germline V gene, CDR1 is SGHRS and CDR2 is YFSETQ. This CDR3 has 14 residues. In DNA form, the CDR3 reads TGCGCCAGCAGCTGGGGACAGGGGAACTATGGCTACACCTTC. As protein: CASSWGQGNYGYTF.

The chain joins TRBV19 to TRBJ1-1; D might be TRBD1 (6 bases). In germline, CDR1 is LNHDA, CDR2 SQIVND (reference sequence). This CDR3 contains 14 residues. The germline V and J ends were trimmed by 6 bases and 4 bases, with 15 bases remaining between them. The CDR3 DNA sequence: TGTGCCAGTAGCCAAGCAACAGGGCGCACTGAAGCTTTCTTT. As protein: CASSQATGRTEAFF.

The chain links TRBV30 to TRBJ2-7; 13 positions agree with TRBD2. From germline, CDR1 is GTSNPN and CDR2 SVGIG (reference sequence). V lost 0 bases to trimming and J lost 6 bases; unmatched junction nucleotides: 5. CDR3 size: 15 residues. CDR3 region: CAWSVLAGGLGEQYF. CDR3 bases: TGTGCCTGGAGTGTACTAGCGGGGGGGCTGGGCGAGCAGTACTTC.

The chain links TRBV3-1 (or the pseudogene TRBV3-2) to TRBJ1-1; weak D call: TRBD1 (6 bases). Germline-derived CDR1 and CDR2 are LGHDT and YNNKEL (reference sequence). CDR3 length: 14 residues. Trimming took off 3 bases at V and 4 bases at J, with 12 bases between the two ends. DNA for the CDR3: TGTGCCAGCAGCCACCATAACAGGGTCACTGAAGCTTTCTTT. Protein sequence: CASSHHNRVTEAFF.

The chain recombines TRBV28 with TRBJ2-7; TRBD1 matches at 7 bases. The V and J ends lost 7 bases and 0 bases, in that order; junction bases with no gene match: 6. The V gene's germline CDR1 is MDHEN and CDR2 SYDVKM. The CDR3 loop spans 14 amino acids. CDR3 in DNA: TGTGCCAGCAAACCGACAGGGTCCTCCTACGAGCAGTACTTC. Protein sequence: CASKPTGSSYEQYF.

V is TRBV4-2 and J is TRBJ1-5; the match to TRBD1 covers 10 bases. This CDR3 has 15 residues. Germline V gene data show CDR1 as LGHNA and CDR2 as YNFKEQ. Germline trimming cut 4 bases from V and 7 bases from J; bases unmatched to any gene: 7. The CDR3 protein is CASSRETDRGQPQHF. For the CDR3, the DNA is TGTGCCAGCAGCCGTGAGACGGACAGGGGGCAGCCCCAGCATTTT.

The CDR3 loop reads CASSEMTGVDYGYTF. The CDR3 DNA reads TGTGCCAGCAGTGAAATGACAGGGGTGGACTATGGCTACACCTTC. The chain links TRBV25-1 to TRBJ1-2; 8 positions match TRBD1. The CDR3 is made up of 15 amino acids. Trimming at V came to 2 bases and at J to 3 bases, leaving 5 bases not matched to a gene. Germline values: CDR1 MGHDK, CDR2 SYGVNS.

CDR3 residues: CASSLSGGAKEQYF. CDR3 bases: TGCGCCAGCAGCCTGAGCGGGGGGGCTAAGGAGCAGTACTTC. The chain joins TRBV5-1 to TRBJ2-7; TRBD2 matches 10 bases. Germline V gene lookup returns CDR1 SGHRS and CDR2 YFSETQ. The CDR3 runs to 14 residues. The V segment lost 4 bases and the J segment 7 bases; nucleotides outside the gene matches: 8.